This TCR beta chain was sequenced for a study of T cell responses to AZD1222 COVID-19 vaccine. V gave up 3 bases and J gave up 2 bases, with 11 bases separating them. Germline V gives CDR1 SGHRS, CDR2 YFSETQ. The CDR3 sequence is 14 residues long. Note on this clone: What it recognizes is unknown.

Study findings and constraints: The CD4 TCRs associated with vaccination extended across spike and predominated at 160-218 and 743-854. A rise in Spike-specific TCR breadth and depth followed two AZD1222 doses.

TCRdb keeps only in-frame clones here, not all; method: immunoSEQ multiplex PCR. The sample shows some 140,000 clones, roughly 90% of them seen only once. This chain joins TRBV5-1 and TRBJ1-1; D might be TRBD1 (6 bases). The specimen was peripheral blood, collected on day 0 of MenACWY control vaccination. This TCR was recovered from an adult in good health. The CDR3 coding sequence is TGCGCCAGCAGCTCAAGACAGGTTAACACTGAAGCTTTCTTT. The encoded protein is CASSSRQVNTEAFF.